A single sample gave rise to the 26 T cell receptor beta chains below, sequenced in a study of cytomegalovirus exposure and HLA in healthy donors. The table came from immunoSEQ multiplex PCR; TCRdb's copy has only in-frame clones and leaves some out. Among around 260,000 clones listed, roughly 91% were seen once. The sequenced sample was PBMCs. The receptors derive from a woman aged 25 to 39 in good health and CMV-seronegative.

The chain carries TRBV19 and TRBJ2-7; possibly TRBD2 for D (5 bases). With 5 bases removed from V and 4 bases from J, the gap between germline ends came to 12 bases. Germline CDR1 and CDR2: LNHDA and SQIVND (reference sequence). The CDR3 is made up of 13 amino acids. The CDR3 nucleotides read TGTGCCAGTAGTCCATCCCGGGATTACGAGCAGTACTTC. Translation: CASSPSRDYEQYF.

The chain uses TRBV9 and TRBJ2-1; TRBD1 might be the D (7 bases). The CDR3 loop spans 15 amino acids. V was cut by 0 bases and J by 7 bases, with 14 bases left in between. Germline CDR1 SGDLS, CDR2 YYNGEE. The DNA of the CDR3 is TGTGCCAGCAGCGTAGGTAGCGCAGGGGGGAATGAGCAGTTCTTC. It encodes CASSVGSAGGNEQFF.

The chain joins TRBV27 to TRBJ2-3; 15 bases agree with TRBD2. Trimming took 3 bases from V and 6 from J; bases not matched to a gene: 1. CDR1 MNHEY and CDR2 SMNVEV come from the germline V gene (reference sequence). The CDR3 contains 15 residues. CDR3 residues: CASSFGTSGRDTQYF. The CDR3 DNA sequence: TGTGCCAGCAGTTTCGGGACTAGCGGGAGGGATACGCAGTATTTT.

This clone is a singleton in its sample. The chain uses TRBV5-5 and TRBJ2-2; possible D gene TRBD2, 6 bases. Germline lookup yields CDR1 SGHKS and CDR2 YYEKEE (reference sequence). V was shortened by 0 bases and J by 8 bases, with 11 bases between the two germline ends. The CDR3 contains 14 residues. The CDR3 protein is CASSLVAGTGELFF. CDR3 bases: TGTGCCAGCAGCTTGGTTGCAGGGACTGGGGAGCTGTTTTTT.

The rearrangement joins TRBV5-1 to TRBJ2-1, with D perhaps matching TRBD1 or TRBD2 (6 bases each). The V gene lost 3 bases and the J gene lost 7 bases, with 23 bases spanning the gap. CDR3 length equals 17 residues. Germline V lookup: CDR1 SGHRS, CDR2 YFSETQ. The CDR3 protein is CASSWTAAASVQNEQFF. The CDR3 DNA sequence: TGCGCCAGCAGCTGGACAGCCGCGGCTAGCGTGCAAAATGAGCAGTTCTTC.

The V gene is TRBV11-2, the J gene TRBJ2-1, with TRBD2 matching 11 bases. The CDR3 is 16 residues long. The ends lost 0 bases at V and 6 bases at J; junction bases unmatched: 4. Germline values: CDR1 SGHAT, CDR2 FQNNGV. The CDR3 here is CASSLDLAGGTNEQFF. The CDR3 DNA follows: TGTGCCAGCAGCTTAGATTTAGCGGGAGGGACCAATGAGCAGTTCTTC.

CDR3 in DNA: TGTGCCAGCAGCTCCCTCGGGACAGGGTTTTCTGACACCGGGGAGCTGTTTTTT. Translation gives CASSSLGTGFSDTGELFF. This chain uses TRBV5-6 with TRBJ2-2; 9 bases align to TRBD1. The V segment lost 3 bases and the J segment 3 bases; nucleotides outside the gene matches: 12. Per the germline V gene, CDR1 is SGHDT and CDR2 is YYEEEE. The length of the CDR3 is 18 residues.

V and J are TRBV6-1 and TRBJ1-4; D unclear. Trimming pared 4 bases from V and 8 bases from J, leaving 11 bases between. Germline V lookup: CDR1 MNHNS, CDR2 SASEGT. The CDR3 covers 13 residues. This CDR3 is CASSGMRGEKLFF. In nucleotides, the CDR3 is TGTGCCAGCAGTGGGATGAGAGGGGAAAAACTGTTTTTT.

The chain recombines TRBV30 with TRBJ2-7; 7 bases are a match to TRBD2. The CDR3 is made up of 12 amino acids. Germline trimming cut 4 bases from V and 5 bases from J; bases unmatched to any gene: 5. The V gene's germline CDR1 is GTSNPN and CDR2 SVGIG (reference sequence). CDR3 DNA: TGTGCCTGGATTCCCGGGAGGAACGAGCAGTACTTC. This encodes CAWIPGRNEQYF. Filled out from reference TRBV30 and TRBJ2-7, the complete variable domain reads SQTIHQWPATLVQPVGSPLSLECTVEGTSNPNLYWYRQAAGRGLQLLFYSVGIGQISSEVPQNLSASRPQDRQFILSSKKLLLSDSGFYLCAWIPGRNEQYFGPGTRLTVT.

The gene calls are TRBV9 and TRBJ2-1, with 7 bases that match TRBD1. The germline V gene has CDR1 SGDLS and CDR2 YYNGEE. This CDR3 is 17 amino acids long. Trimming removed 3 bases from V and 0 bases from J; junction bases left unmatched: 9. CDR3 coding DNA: TGTGCCAGCAGCGGCGACAGGGAAGGGAGCTCCTACAATGAGCAGTTCTTC. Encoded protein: CASSGDREGSSYNEQFF.

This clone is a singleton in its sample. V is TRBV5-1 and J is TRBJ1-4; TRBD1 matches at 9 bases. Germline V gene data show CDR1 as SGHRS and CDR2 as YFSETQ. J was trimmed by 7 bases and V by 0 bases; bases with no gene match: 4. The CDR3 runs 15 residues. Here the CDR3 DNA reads TGCGCCAGCAGCTTGGACGCGGGACAGGGTGAAAAACTGTTTTTT. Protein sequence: CASSLDAGQGEKLFF.

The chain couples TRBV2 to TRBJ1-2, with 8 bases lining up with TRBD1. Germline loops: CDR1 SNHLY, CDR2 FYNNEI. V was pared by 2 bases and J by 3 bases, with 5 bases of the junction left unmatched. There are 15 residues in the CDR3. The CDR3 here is CASSEPGQGDYGYTF. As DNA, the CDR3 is TGTGCCAGCAGTGAACCAGGACAGGGAGACTATGGCTACACCTTC.

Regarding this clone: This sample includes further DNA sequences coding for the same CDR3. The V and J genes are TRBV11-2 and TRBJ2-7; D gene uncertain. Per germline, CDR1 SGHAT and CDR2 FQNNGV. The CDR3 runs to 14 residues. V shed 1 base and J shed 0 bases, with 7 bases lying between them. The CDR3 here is CASSLGLGSYEQYF. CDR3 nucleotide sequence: TGTGCCAGCAGCTTAGGGCTGGGCTCCTACGAGCAGTACTTC.

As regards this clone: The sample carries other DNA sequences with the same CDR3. The DNA for the CDR3 is TGTGCCAGCAGCTTTACTTCGACCGGGGAGCTGTTTTTT. Its protein is CASSFTSTGELFF. This sequence joins TRBV7-2 and TRBJ2-2; D uncertain. V lost 3 bases, J lost 5 bases, and 7 bases lay in between. Germline V gene data show CDR1 as SGHTA and CDR2 as FQGNSA. This CDR3 has 13 amino acids.

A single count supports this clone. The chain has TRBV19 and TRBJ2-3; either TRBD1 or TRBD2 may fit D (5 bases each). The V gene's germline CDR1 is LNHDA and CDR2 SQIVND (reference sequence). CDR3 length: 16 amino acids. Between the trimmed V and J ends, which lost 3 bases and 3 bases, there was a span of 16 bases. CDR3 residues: CASSIFRGRGTDTQYF. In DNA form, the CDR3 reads TGTGCCAGTAGTATCTTCCGGGGCCGGGGAACAGATACGCAGTATTTT.

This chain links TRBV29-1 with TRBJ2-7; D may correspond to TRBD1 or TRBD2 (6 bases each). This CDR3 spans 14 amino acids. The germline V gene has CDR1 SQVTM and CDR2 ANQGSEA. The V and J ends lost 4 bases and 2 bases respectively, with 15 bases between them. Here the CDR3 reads CSVVSGAPPYEQYF. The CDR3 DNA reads TGCAGCGTTGTATCGGGGGCCCCCCCCTACGAGCAGTACTTC.

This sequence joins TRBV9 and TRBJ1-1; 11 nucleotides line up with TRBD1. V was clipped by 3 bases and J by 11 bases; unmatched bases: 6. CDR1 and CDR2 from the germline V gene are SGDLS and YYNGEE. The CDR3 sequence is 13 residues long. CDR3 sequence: CASSAGQGDLAFF. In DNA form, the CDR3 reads TGTGCCAGCAGCGCGGGACAGGGGGACTTGGCTTTCTTT. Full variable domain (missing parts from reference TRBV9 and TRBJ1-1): DSGVTQTPKHLITATGQRVTLRCSPRSGDLSVYWYQQSLDQGLQFLIQYYNGEERAKGNILERFSAQQFPDLHSELNLSSLELGDSALYFCASSAGQGDLAFFGQGTRLTVV.

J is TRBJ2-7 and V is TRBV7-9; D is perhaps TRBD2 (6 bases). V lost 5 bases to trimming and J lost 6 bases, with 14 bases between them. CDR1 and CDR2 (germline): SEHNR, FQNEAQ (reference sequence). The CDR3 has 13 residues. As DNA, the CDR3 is TGTGCCAGCAGCCCCGGAGGGAAGGTCGAGCAGTACTTC. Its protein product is CASSPGGKVEQYF.

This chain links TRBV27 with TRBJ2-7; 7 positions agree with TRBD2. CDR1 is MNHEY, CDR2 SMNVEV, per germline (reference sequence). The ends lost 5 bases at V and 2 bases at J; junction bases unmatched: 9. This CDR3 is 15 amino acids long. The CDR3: CASSPGAAGTYEQYF. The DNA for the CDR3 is TGTGCCAGCAGTCCCGGTGCAGCGGGGACCTACGAGCAGTACTTC.

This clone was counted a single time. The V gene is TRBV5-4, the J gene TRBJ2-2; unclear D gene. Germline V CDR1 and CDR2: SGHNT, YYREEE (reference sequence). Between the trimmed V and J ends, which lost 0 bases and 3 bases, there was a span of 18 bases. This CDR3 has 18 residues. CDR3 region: CASSLGDLRARHTGELFF. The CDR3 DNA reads TGTGCCAGCAGCTTGGGAGACCTTCGGGCCAGACACACCGGGGAGCTGTTTTTT.

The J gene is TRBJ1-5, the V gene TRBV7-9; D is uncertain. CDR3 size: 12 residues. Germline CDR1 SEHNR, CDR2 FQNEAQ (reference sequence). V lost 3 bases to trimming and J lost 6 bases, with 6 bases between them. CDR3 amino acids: CASSLDSQPQHF. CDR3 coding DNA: TGTGCCAGCAGCTTGGATAGTCAGCCCCAGCATTTT. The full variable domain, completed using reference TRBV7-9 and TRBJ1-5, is DTGVSQNPRHKITKRGQNVTFRCDPISEHNRLYWYRQTLGQGPEFLTYFQNEAQLEKSRLLSDRFSAERPKGSFSTLEIQRTEQGDSAMYLCASSLDSQPQHFGDGTRLSIL.

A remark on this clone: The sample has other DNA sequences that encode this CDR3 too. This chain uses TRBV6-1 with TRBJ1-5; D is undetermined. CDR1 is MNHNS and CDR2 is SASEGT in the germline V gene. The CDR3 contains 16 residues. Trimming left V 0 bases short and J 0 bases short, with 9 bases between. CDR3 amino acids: CASSEAWGYSNQPQHF. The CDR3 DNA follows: TGTGCCAGCAGTGAAGCCTGGGGTTATAGCAATCAGCCCCAGCATTTT.

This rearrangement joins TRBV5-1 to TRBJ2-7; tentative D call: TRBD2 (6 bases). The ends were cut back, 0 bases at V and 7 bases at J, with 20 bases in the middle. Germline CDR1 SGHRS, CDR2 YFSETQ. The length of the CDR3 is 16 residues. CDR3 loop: CASSLVSFGGKEEQYF. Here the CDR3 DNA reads TGCGCCAGCAGCTTGGTGAGTTTTGGCGGGAAGGAAGAGCAGTACTTC. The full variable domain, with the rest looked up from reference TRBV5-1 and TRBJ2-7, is KAGVTQTPRYLIKTRGQQVTLSCSPISGHRSVSWYQQTPGQGLQFLFEYFSETQRNKGNFPGRFSGRQFSNSRSEMNVSTLELGDSALYLCASSLVSFGGKEEQYFGPGTRLTVT.

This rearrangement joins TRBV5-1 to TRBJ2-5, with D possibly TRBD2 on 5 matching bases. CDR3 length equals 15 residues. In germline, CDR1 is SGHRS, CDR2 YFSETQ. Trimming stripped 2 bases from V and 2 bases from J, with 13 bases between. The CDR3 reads CASSFGRRVQETQYF. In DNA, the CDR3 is TGCGCCAGCAGCTTCGGGCGGCGGGTGCAAGAGACCCAGTACTTC.

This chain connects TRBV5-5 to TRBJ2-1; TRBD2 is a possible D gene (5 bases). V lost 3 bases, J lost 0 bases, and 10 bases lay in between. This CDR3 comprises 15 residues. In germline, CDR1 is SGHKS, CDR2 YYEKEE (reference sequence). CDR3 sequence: CASSSQAGSYNEQFF. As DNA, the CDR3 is TGTGCCAGCAGCTCCCAGGCGGGCTCCTACAATGAGCAGTTCTTC.

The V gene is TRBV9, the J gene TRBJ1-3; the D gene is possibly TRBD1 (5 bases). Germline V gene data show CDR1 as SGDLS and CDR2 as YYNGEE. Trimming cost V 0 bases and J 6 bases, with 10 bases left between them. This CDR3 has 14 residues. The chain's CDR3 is CASSVGRGTNTIYF. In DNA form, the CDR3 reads TGTGCCAGCAGCGTAGGGAGGGGAACAAACACCATATATTTT.